This T cell receptor beta chain originates from a study of early T cells in non-severe SARS-CoV-2 infection. This clonotype occurred many times. Attached unique molecular identifiers marked individual cDNA molecules. Via MiXCR, TCRdb re-called the 5' RACE reads, giving one row per CDR3 protein. The sample has approximately 35,000 distinct CDR3 sequences, roughly 4.5% seen once. The clonotype originates from an adult who was a healthcare worker with PCR-confirmed SARS-CoV-2 infection or an uninfected control (not recorded which). Input material: whole blood.

CDR3 region: CASSPNLGDAFF. In nucleotides, the CDR3 is TGTGCCAGCAGCCCGAATTTGGGAGACGCTTTCTTT. The gene calls are TRBV7-2 and TRBJ1-1; no clear D. Trimming removed 5 bases at V and 11 bases at J, with 15 bases between. Germline V CDR1 and CDR2: SGHTA, FQGNSA. The CDR3 consists of 12 residues.